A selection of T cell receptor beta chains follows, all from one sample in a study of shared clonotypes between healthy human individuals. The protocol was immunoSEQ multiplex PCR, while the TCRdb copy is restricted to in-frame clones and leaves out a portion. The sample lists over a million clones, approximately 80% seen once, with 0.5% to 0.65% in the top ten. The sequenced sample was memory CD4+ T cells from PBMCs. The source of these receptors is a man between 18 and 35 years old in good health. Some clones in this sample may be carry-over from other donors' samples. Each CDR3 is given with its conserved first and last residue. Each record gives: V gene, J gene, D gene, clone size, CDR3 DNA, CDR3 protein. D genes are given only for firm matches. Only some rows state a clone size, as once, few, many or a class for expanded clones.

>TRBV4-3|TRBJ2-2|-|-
TGCGCCAGCAGCCATGCGATCACAGTCACCGGGGAGCTGTTTTTT
CASSHAITVTGELFF
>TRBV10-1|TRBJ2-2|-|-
TGCGCCAGCCACCTAGTTTGGGAGCTGTTTTTT
CASHLVWELFF
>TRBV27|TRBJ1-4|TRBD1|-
TGTGCCAGCAGGGCCCAAACAGGGGTTCGAGAACTGTTTTTT
CASRAQTGVRELFF
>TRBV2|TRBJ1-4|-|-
TGTGCCAGCAGTCGGATGGGACAAATGAATGAAAAACTGTTTTTT
CASSRMGQMNEKLFF
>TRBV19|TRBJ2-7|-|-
TGTGCCAGTAGTATAGGTAGGGCAGGGTCCGAGCAGTACTTC
CASSIGRAGSEQYF
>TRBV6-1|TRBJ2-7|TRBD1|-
TGTGCCAGCAGTAATACAGGGGGCCTCGGCTACGAGCAGTACTTC
CASSNTGGLGYEQYF
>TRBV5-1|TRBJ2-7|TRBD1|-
TGCGCCAGCAGCTTGCAGGGGGACTACGAGCAGTACTTC
CASSLQGDYEQYF
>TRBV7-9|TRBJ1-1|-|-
TGTGCCAGCAGCCTGAGACGCCAGCAGGGGAACACTGAAGCTTTCTTT
CASSLRRQQGNTEAFF
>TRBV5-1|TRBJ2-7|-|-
TGCGCCAGCAGCTTTAGGGGGGAGTGGGCCTCCTCCTACGAGCAGTACTTC
CASSFRGEWASSYEQYF
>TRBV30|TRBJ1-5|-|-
TGTGCCTGGAGTGTATCGGGGGGGCTCGGCAATCAGCCCCAGCATTTT
CAWSVSGGLGNQPQHF
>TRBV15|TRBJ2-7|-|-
TGTGCCACCAGCAGAGACAGGGGCTACGAGCAGTACTTC
CATSRDRGYEQYF
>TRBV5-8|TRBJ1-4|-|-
TGTGCCAGCAGCCAGCAGGGAAGAACTAATGAAAAACTGTTTTTT
CASSQQGRTNEKLFF
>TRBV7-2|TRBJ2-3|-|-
TGTGCCAGCAGCCCAGGAGGGGGAGATACGCAGTATTTT
CASSPGGGDTQYF
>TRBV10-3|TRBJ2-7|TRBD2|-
TGTGCCATCAGTGGCGCGGGAGCCCACGAGCAGTACTTC
CAISGAGAHEQYF
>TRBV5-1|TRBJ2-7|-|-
TGCGCCAGCAGCTTGGGCCTCCAAGGGGGGTTGAGCGAGCAGTACTTC
CASSLGLQGGLSEQYF
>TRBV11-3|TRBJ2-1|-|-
TGTGCCAGCAGCTTAGAGGAGGGGAGGGAGCAGTTCTTC
CASSLEEGREQFF
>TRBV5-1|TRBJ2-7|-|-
TGCGCCAGCAGCTTCTCCGGGACAAAATACGAGCAGTACTTC
CASSFSGTKYEQYF
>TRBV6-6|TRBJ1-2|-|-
TGTGCCAGCAGAGGGCGGCAGTCAATATATGGCTACACCTTC
CASRGRQSIYGYTF
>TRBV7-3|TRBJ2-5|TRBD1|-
TGTGCCAGCAGCTGGGGACAGACGGAGACCCAGTACTTC
CASSWGQTETQYF
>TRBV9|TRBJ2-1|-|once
TGTGCCAGCAGCGTAGGCCACTTCTCCTACAATGAGCAGTTCTTC
CASSVGHFSYNEQFF
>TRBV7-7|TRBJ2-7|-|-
TGTGCCAGCAGCTTTTTTGGGGGCGGCGAGCAGTACTTC
CASSFFGGGEQYF
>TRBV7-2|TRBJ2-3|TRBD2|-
TGTGCCAGCAGCCTTAAGCGGGGGATGGATACGCAGTATTTT
CASSLKRGMDTQYF
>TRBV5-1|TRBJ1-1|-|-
TGCGCCAGCACCTTGTCAGGGACGGGCGATCAAGCTTTCTTT
CASTLSGTGDQAFF
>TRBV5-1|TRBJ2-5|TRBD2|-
TGCGCCAGCACCGGACTAGCGGGAGCGGAGACCCAGTACTTC
CASTGLAGAETQYF
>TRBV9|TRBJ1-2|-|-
TGTGCCAGCAGCGTAGATGGTCAGGGCTATGGCTACACCTTC
CASSVDGQGYGYTF
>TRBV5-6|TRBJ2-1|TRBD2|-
TGTGCCAGCAGCACAGCGGGACGACAAACGAACAATGAGCAGTTCTTC
CASSTAGRQTNNEQFF
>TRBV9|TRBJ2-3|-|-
TGTGCCAGCAGCAGGGGGTTCACAGATACGCAGTATTTT
CASSRGFTDTQYF
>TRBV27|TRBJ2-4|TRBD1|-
TGTGCCAGCAGTTTTAGGGGGCTGGCCAAAAACATTCAGTACTTC
CASSFRGLAKNIQYF
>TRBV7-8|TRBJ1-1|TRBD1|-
TGTGCCAGCAGCCTCAGGGGGGGCGTTGAAGCTTTCTTT
CASSLRGGVEAFF
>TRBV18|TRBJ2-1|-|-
TGTGCCAGCTCACCAGTTGAGGAGCAGTTCTTC
CASSPVEEQFF
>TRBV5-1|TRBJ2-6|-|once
TGCGCCAGCAGCTTGATTTCTGGGGCCAACGTCCTGACTTTC
CASSLISGANVLTF
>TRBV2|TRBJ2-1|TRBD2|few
TGTGCCAGCAGGTCGACTAGCGGGTCCTACAATGAGCAGTTCTTC
CASRSTSGSYNEQFF
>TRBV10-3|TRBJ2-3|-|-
TGTGCCATCAGCCGGAACAGGGTGGGGAGCACAGATACGCAGTATTTT
CAISRNRVGSTDTQYF
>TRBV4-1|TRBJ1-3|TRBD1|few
TGCGCCAGCAGCCAAAGGACAGGGGACACCATATATTTT
CASSQRTGDTIYF
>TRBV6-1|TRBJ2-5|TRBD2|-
TGTGCCACCGGACTAGCGGGAGGCCAACAAGAGACCCAGTACTTC
CATGLAGGQQETQYF
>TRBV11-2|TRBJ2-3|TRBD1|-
TGTGCCAGCAGCCCGGGACAGAAGGCGGATACGCAGTATTTT
CASSPGQKADTQYF
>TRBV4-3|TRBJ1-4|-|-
TGCGCCAGCAGCCAAGGAGGAGGGGGGAGTGAAAAACTGTTTTTT
CASSQGGGGSEKLFF
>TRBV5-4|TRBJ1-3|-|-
TGTGCCAGCAGCTTGCAGGGGACTAGCTCTGGAAACACCATATATTTT
CASSLQGTSSGNTIYF
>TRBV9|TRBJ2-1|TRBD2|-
TGTGCCAGCAGCGCCTCTAGGACTAGCGGGAGGAGGGGCTCCTACAATGAGCAGTTCTTC
CASSASRTSGRRGSYNEQFF
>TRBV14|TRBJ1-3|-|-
TGTGCCAGCAGCACCGCGGGGAGCTGGACTGGAAACACCATATATTTT
CASSTAGSWTGNTIYF
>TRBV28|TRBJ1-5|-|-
TGTGCCAGCAAGACAGCCGGGACACCCGGAGGCAGTCAGCCCCAGCATTTT
CASKTAGTPGGSQPQHF
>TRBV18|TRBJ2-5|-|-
TGTGCCAGCTCACACTGGGGGCGCCAAGAGACCCAGTACTTC
CASSHWGRQETQYF
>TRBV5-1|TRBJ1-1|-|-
TGCGCCAGCAGCTTGGTAGGAACAGCCTTCACTGAAGCTTTCTTT
CASSLVGTAFTEAFF
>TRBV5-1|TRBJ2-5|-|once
TGCGCCAGCAGGGAGGAGACTAGAACGCCCACCCAGTACTTC
CASREETRTPTQYF
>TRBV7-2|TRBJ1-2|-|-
TGTGCCAGCAGCTACGGGATTCGGGGATTTCCTAACTATGGCTACACCTTC
CASSYGIRGFPNYGYTF
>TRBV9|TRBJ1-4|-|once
TGTGCCAGCAGCGAACACCCACTTGCAACTAATGAAAAACTGTTTTTT
CASSEHPLATNEKLFF
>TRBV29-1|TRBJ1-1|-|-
TGCAGCGTTGTGACGAACACTGAGGCTTTCTTT
CSVVTNTEAFF
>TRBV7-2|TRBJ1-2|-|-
TGTGCCAGCAGCACGGGACACGGCTACACCTTC
CASSTGHGYTF
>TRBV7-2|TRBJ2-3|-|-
TGTGCCAGCAGCTTAGACTACAGCACAGATACGCAGTATTTT
CASSLDYSTDTQYF
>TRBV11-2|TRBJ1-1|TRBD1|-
TGTGCCAGCAGCCCAGGGGGGTCGGTGAACACTGAAGCTTTCTTT
CASSPGGSVNTEAFF
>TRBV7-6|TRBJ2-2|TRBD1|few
TGTGCCAGCAACCTCATGACAGGGGCGGGCACCGGGGAGCTGTTTTTT
CASNLMTGAGTGELFF
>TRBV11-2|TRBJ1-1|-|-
TGTGCCAGCAGCTGGGAAGGGGACACTGAAGCTTTCTTT
CASSWEGDTEAFF
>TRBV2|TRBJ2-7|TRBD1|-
TGCGCCAGCACGTCGAGACAGGGTAACTACGAGCAGTACTTC
CASTSRQGNYEQYF
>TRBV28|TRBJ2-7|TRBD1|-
TGTGCCAGCAGTTCCCCCAGGGGACAGATTTTTCGGTACGAGCAGTACTTC
CASSSPRGQIFRYEQYF